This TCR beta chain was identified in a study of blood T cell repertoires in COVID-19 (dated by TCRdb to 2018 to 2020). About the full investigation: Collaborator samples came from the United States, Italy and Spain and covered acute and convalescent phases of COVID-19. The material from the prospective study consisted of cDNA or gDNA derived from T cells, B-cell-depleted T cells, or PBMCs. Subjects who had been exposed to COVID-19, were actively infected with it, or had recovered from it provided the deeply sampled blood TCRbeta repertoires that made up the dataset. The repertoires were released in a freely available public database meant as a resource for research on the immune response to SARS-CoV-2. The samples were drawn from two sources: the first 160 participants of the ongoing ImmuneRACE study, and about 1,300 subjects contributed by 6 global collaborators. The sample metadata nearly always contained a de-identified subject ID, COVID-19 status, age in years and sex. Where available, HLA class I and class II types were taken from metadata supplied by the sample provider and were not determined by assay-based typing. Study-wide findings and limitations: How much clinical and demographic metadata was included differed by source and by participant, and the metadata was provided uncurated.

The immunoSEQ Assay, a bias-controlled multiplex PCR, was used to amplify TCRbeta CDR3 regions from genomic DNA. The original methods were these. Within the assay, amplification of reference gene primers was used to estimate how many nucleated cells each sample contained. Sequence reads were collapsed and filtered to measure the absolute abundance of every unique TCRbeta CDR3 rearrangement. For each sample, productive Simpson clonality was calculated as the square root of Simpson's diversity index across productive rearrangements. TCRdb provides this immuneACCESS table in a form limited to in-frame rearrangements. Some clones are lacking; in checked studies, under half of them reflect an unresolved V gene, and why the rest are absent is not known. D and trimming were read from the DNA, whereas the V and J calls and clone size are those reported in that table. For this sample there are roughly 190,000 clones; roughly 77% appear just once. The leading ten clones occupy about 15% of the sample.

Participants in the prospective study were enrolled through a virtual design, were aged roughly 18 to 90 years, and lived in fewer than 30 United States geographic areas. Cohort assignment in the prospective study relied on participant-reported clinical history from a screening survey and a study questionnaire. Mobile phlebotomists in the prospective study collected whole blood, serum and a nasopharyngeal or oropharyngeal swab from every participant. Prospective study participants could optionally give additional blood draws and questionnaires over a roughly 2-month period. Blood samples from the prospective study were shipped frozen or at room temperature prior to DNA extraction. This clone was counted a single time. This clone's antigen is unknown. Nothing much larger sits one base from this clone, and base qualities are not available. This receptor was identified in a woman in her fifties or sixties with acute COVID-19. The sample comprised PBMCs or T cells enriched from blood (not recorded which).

The DNA is TGTGCCAGCAGCCTACAGGGGAACTATGGCTACACCTTC. Its translation is CASSLQGNYGYTF. Recombination joined TRBV7-8 with TRBJ1-2; TRBD1 aligns with 7 central bases. Including cysteine and phenylalanine, the CDR3 has 13 amino acids. Only the CDR3 region is kept as DNA, spanning 39 bases read in frame from base 1. The germline V gene specifies SGHVS as CDR1 and FQNEAQ as CDR2. At the junction V is shortened by 5 bases and J by 2 bases; bases outside the gene matches: 2.